This record covers a single T cell receptor beta chain. Its antigen is currently unknown. The data were obtained in a study of monozygotic twins with inflammatory bowel disease. General study points: The data gave no support to a single strong IBD-associated signal or clonotype.

Reanalyzing the 5' RACE reads, TCRdb keeps one entry per CDR3 protein, without DNA. The listing contains approximately 160,000 distinct CDR3 sequences. The CDR3 length is 13 residues. In germline, CDR1 is MNHNY, CDR2 SVGAGI (reference sequence). The specimen sequenced was blood. The rearrangement links TRBV6-6 to TRBJ2-7; TCRdb names TRBD2, which stays unverified in the absence of DNA. The sequence derives from a human donor with ulcerative colitis or Crohn's disease, or a healthy co-twin of an affected twin (not recorded which). The CDR3 loop reads CASLKAGSYEQYF.